Shown below are 32 T cell receptor beta chains from a single sample sequenced in a study of blood T cell repertoires in COVID-19. The repertoire was sequenced with immunoSEQ multiplex PCR; TCRdb's copy has only in-frame clones and lacks some. The sample gives around 450,000 clones, nearly 90% of which show up once; about 2.1% is in the top ten. Sample: PBMCs or T cells enriched from blood (not recorded which). Receptors were obtained from a young woman with acute COVID-19.

The gene calls are TRBV20-1 and TRBJ1-2; the D is unclear. This CDR3 has 11 residues. V lost 3 bases and J 7 bases, leaving 9 bases between the germline ends. Germline V gives CDR1 DFQATT, CDR2 SNEGSKA (reference sequence). The CDR3 is CSARRPVGYTF. The CDR3 DNA is TGCAGTGCTAGGAGGCCTGTTGGCTACACCTTC.

A single count supports this clone. The CDR3 DNA reads as TGTGCCAGCAGCCAATTAGGGGACGAGCAGTACTTC. Translated, it gives CASSQLGDEQYF. This chain connects TRBV3-1 (or the pseudogene TRBV3-2) to TRBJ2-7, with D maybe TRBD1 (5 bases). Trimming removed 2 bases from V and 5 bases from J, with 7 bases in between. Germline CDR1 and CDR2: LGHDT and YNNKEL (reference sequence). The length of the CDR3 is 12 residues.

J is TRBJ2-2 and V is TRBV5-1; TRBD2 is a possible D gene (5 bases). Germline V gene data show CDR1 as SGHRS and CDR2 as YFSETQ. V was pared by 5 bases and J by 4 bases, with 21 bases between. The CDR3 totals 17 residues. The CDR3 bases are TGCGCCAGCAGTAGGGAAGGTGGCGGGTCTTTCACCGGGGAGCTGTTTTTT. This translates into CASSREGGGSFTGELFF.

V gene TRBV7-9 combines with J gene TRBJ1-6, with 9 nucleotides matching TRBD1. With V trimmed by 5 bases and J by 6 bases, 5 bases remained unmatched. The germline V gene has CDR1 SEHNR and CDR2 FQNEAQ (reference sequence). The CDR3 sequence is 15 residues long. The DNA for the CDR3 is TGTGCCAGCAGCATGAGGACAGGGGTTAATTCACCCCTCCACTTT. Protein product: CASSMRTGVNSPLHF.

The chain uses TRBV6-5 and TRBJ1-2; D is uncertain. V was clipped by 3 bases and J by 1 base, with 12 bases between them. The germline V gene encodes CDR1 MNHEY and CDR2 SVGAGI. The CDR3 has 15 amino acids. Here the CDR3 reads CASSYGGYGNYGYTF. The CDR3 nucleotides read TGTGCCAGCAGTTATGGCGGGTACGGTAACTATGGCTACACCTTC.

This chain joins TRBV4-1 and TRBJ2-1; no definite D call. Trimming removed 0 bases at V and 6 bases at J, with 9 bases between. The CDR3 has 14 residues. The germline V gene has CDR1 MGHRA and CDR2 YSYEKL. CDR3: CASSQEWSGNEQFF. CDR3 in DNA: TGCGCCAGCAGCCAAGAGTGGTCCGGCAATGAGCAGTTCTTC.

This clone turned up a few times. The chain carries TRBV4-1 and TRBJ2-5; a weak D match, TRBD1 (7 bases). Germline CDR1 and CDR2: MGHRA and YSYEKL. V lost 0 bases and J lost 3, with 14 bases in between. The CDR3 length is 16 residues. The CDR3 is CASSQEGQRGEETQYF. The CDR3, as DNA: TGCGCCAGCAGCCAAGAGGGACAGAGGGGGGAAGAGACCCAGTACTTC.

The chain carries TRBV28 and TRBJ1-2; possible D gene TRBD1, 6 bases. V lost 6 bases and J 2 bases, leaving 10 bases between the germline ends. The CDR3 loop spans 13 amino acids. Germline V gene data show CDR1 as MDHEN and CDR2 as SYDVKM. CDR3 sequence: CASRIRGNYGYTF. DNA of the CDR3: TGTGCCAGCAGGATCAGGGGAAACTATGGCTACACCTTC.

The rearrangement links TRBV7-2 to TRBJ1-1, with a tentative D call TRBD1 (5 bases). The CDR3 is 16 residues long. From germline, CDR1 is SGHTA and CDR2 FQGNSA. V was pared by 2 bases and J by 0 bases, with 13 bases between. The CDR3 loop reads CASSLTVGQMNTEAFF. CDR3 in DNA: TGTGCCAGCAGCTTAACGGTGGGGCAGATGAACACTGAAGCTTTCTTT. Complete variable domain (other parts from reference TRBV7-2 and TRBJ1-1): GAGVSQSPSNKVTEKGKDVELRCDPISGHTALYWYRQSLGQGLEFLIYFQGNSAPDKSGLPSDRFSAERTGGSVSTLTIQRTQQEDSAVYLCASSLTVGQMNTEAFFGQGTRLTVV.

The CDR3 DNA sequence: TGTGCAAGTCGCCTCGGACTACTGGATACGCAGTATTTT. Protein: CASRLGLLDTQYF. The chain is built from TRBV12-2 and TRBJ2-3; TRBD2 is the table's D call and was not checked against the DNA. TRBV12-2 corresponds to a pseudogene. The CDR3 totals 13 residues.

The rearrangement links TRBV4-1 to TRBJ2-7, with 10 nucleotides matching TRBD2. The CDR3 has 14 amino acids. The V and J ends lost 3 bases and 9 bases, in that order; junction bases with no gene match: 8. In germline, CDR1 is MGHRA, CDR2 YSYEKL. The CDR3 DNA is TGCGCCAGCAGCCATAGAGGGACTAGCGATACGCAGTACTTC. Translated: CASSHRGTSDTQYF.

The chain links TRBV27 to TRBJ2-1; no clear D gene. V lost 2 bases and J 5 bases, leaving 10 bases between the germline ends. CDR3 size: 14 residues. Germline V gene sequence: CDR1 MNHEY, CDR2 SMNVEV (reference sequence). CDR3 DNA sequence: TGTGCCAGCAGTTTACTCCCCAGGAACAATGAGCAGTTCTTC. The encoded protein is CASSLLPRNNEQFF.

The rearrangement joins TRBV7-9 to TRBJ2-7; 7 bases align to TRBD1. V lost 5 bases to trimming and J lost 2 bases; unmatched junction nucleotides: 12. CDR3 size: 16 residues. Germline V gene data show CDR1 as SEHNR and CDR2 as FQNEAQ (reference sequence). The CDR3 DNA follows: TGTGCCAGCAGCCGAGGACAGGCAAGCGTAGCCTACGAGCAGTACTTC. Its protein product is CASSRGQASVAYEQYF.

This rearrangement joins TRBV25-1 to TRBJ2-3; TRBD2 aligns across 7 bases. CDR3 length equals 14 residues. The V segment lost 1 base and the J segment 6 bases; nucleotides outside the gene matches: 4. Germline V gives CDR1 MGHDK, CDR2 SYGVNS. Here the CDR3 reads CASSESAGVDTQYF. The CDR3 DNA reads TGTGCCAGCAGTGAATCCGCGGGAGTTGATACGCAGTATTTT.

The rearrangement links TRBV30 to TRBJ1-1; D remains ambiguous. CDR3 length: 13 residues. Trimming pared 2 bases from V and 1 base from J, leaving 8 bases between. CDR1 GTSNPN and CDR2 SVGIG come from the germline V gene (reference sequence). CDR3 sequence reads: CAWSTGRNTEAFF. For the CDR3, the DNA is TGTGCCTGGAGTACGGGTCGGAACACTGAAGCTTTCTTT.

The V call is TRBV4-2, the J call TRBJ1-5, with D perhaps matching TRBD1 (5 bases). The CDR3 consists of 16 residues. Germline CDR1 and CDR2: LGHNA and YNFKEQ. The V end was cut by 2 bases, the J end by 3 bases, with 14 bases between. In nucleotides, the CDR3 is TGTGCCAGCAGCCAACGATCTGGGGGGTTCAATCAGCCCCAGCATTTT. Residues: CASSQRSGGFNQPQHF.

This chain joins TRBV4-3 and TRBJ1-3; D call uncertain. Per the germline V gene, CDR1 is LGHNA and CDR2 is YSLEER. The CDR3 loop spans 16 amino acids. V lost 0 bases to trimming and J lost 4 bases, with 13 bases between them. CDR3 loop: CASSQDVPGYGNTIYF. In DNA, the CDR3 is TGCGCCAGCAGCCAAGATGTTCCGGGGTACGGAAACACCATATATTTT.

This clone came up a few times. Written as DNA, the CDR3 is TGTGCCAGCAACCCGAGCTCTGGAAACACCATATATTTT. It codes for CASNPSSGNTIYF. The chain couples TRBV6-2 or TRBV6-3 to TRBJ1-3; D ambiguous. With 7 bases removed from V and 0 bases from J, the gap between germline ends came to 7 bases. Per germline, CDR1 MNHEY and CDR2 SVGEGT. The CDR3 consists of 13 residues.

The CDR3 reads CASSLEAGSGNQPQHF. In DNA form, the CDR3 reads TGTGCCAGCAGCTTAGAGGCTGGGAGTGGCAATCAGCCCCAGCATTTT. This chain connects TRBV7-2 to TRBJ1-5, with D hard to call. V gave up 1 base and J gave up 2 bases, with 12 bases separating them. Germline values: CDR1 SGHTA, CDR2 FQGNSA. The CDR3 runs to 16 residues.

CDR3 in amino acids: CASSYGTDRGRSTEAFF. CDR3 coding DNA: TGTGCCAGCAGTTACGGGACGGACAGGGGGCGTTCAACTGAAGCTTTCTTT. V gene TRBV6-2 or TRBV6-3 combines with J gene TRBJ1-1; 11 bases are a match to TRBD1. The CDR3 length is 17 residues. Germline trimming cut 2 bases from V and 5 bases from J; bases unmatched to any gene: 10. CDR1 and CDR2 (germline): MNHEY, SVGEGT.

The genes are TRBV29-1 and TRBJ1-2, with D possibly matching TRBD1 (5 bases). The CDR3 is 12 amino acids. Trimming cost V 3 bases and J 5 bases, with 10 bases left between them. CDR1 SQVTM and CDR2 ANQGSEA come from the germline V gene. The CDR3 sequence: CSVDGGIYGYTF. The CDR3, as DNA: TGCAGCGTTGACGGGGGTATTTATGGCTACACCTTC.

The chain has TRBV7-4 and TRBJ2-2, with 10 positions matching TRBD1. V was clipped by 5 bases and J by 3 bases; unmatched bases: 18. The CDR3 is 20 residues long. Germline V lookup: CDR1 SGHVT, CDR2 SQSDAQ. CDR3 DNA sequence: TGTGCCAGCAGCCCCATAGGGGGGGACAGGGGAAAGCAGGACACCGGGGAGCTGTTTTTT. This encodes CASSPIGGDRGKQDTGELFF.

The chain couples TRBV9 to TRBJ1-2; 8 bases are a match to TRBD1. This CDR3 spans 15 amino acids. Germline CDR1 and CDR2: SGDLS and YYNGEE. With V trimmed by 3 bases and J by 2 bases, 6 bases remained unmatched. The CDR3 region is CASSAYQGANYGYTF. CDR3 DNA sequence: TGTGCCAGCAGCGCCTACCAGGGGGCAAACTATGGCTACACCTTC.

The chain carries TRBV19 and TRBJ2-3, with D possibly TRBD1 on 6 matching bases. Germline V gene data show CDR1 as LNHDA and CDR2 as SQIVND (reference sequence). CDR3 length: 15 amino acids. V was clipped by 7 bases and J by 2 bases, with 16 bases between them. The CDR3 here is CASTRDNFNTDTQYF. The CDR3 coding sequence is TGTGCCAGTACCCGGGACAACTTTAACACAGATACGCAGTATTTT. Full variable domain (outside the CDR3, taken from reference TRBV19 and TRBJ2-3): DGGITQSPKYLFRKEGQNVTLSCEQNLNHDAMYWYRQDPGQGLRLIYYSQIVNDFQKGDIAEGYSVSREKKESFPLTVTSAQKNPTAFYLCASTRDNFNTDTQYFGPGTRLTVL.

The V gene is TRBV3-1 (or the pseudogene TRBV3-2), the J gene TRBJ2-3, with a possible D match to TRBD1 (5 bases). The CDR3 totals 17 residues. V was pared by 4 bases and J by 1 base, with 18 bases between. Germline V gene sequence: CDR1 LGHDT, CDR2 YNNKEL (reference sequence). CDR3 loop: CASSPALGLGRTDTQYF. As DNA, the CDR3 is TGTGCCAGCAGCCCCGCCTTAGGTCTGGGGCGCACAGATACGCAGTATTTT.

Remarks on this clone: Other DNA sequences in this sample translate to the same CDR3. V usage is TRBV4-3 and J usage is TRBJ1-6; TRBD1 matches at 10 bases. Germline V lookup: CDR1 LGHNA, CDR2 YSLEER. Losses at the gene ends were 1 base for V and 8 bases for J; bases not matched to a gene: 2. This CDR3 has 15 amino acids. CDR3 protein: CASSQVGTGDSPLHF. The CDR3 nucleotides are TGCGCCAGCAGCCAAGTCGGGACAGGGGATTCACCCCTCCACTTT.

In this sample, this clone turned up a few times. CDR3 in DNA: TGTGCCAGCAGCCAAGCGGGCAGGGGCCAGCCCCAGCATTTT. It yields the protein CASSQAGRGQPQHF. The V gene is TRBV4-2, the J gene TRBJ1-5; TRBD1 is a possible D gene (6 bases). Germline values: CDR1 LGHNA, CDR2 YNFKEQ. V was trimmed by 1 base and J by 7 bases, leaving 11 bases between them. CDR3 size: 14 residues.

The rearrangement uses TRBV5-4 and TRBJ1-2; possible D gene TRBD1, 5 bases. Deletions cut 0 bases from V and 8 bases from J, with 17 bases between. CDR1 is SGHNT, CDR2 YYREEE, per germline (reference sequence). The CDR3 totals 15 residues. The CDR3 protein is CASSLDLLGLQGYTF. For the CDR3, the DNA is TGTGCCAGCAGCTTGGATCTTTTGGGACTCCAGGGCTACACCTTC.

As concerns this clone: Different DNA sequences within this sample yield the same CDR3. The chain recombines TRBV7-9 with TRBJ1-6; no definite D call. Trimming stripped 5 bases from V and 6 bases from J, with 5 bases between. The CDR3 contains 12 residues. From germline, CDR1 is SEHNR and CDR2 FQNEAQ (reference sequence). CDR3 amino acids: CASSPLNSPLHF. DNA for the CDR3: TGTGCCAGCAGCCCCCTTAATTCACCCCTCCACTTT. Full variable domain (missing parts from reference TRBV7-9 and TRBJ1-6): DTGVSQNPRHKITKRGQNVTFRCDPISEHNRLYWYRQTLGQGPEFLTYFQNEAQLEKSRLLSDRFSAERPKGSFSTLEIQRTEQGDSAMYLCASSPLNSPLHFGNGTRLTVT.

This chain uses TRBV7-2 with TRBJ2-7; 7 bases map to TRBD2. Germline V gene sequence: CDR1 SGHTA, CDR2 FQGNSA. The CDR3 is 15 residues long. Unmatched junction bases numbered 10, after V lost 1 base and J lost 7 bases. CDR3 loop: CASSLGTSLTGEQYF. In DNA form, the CDR3 reads TGTGCCAGCAGCTTAGGGACTAGTCTAACGGGGGAGCAGTACTTC.

The chain links TRBV16 to TRBJ2-7, with 8 bases fitting TRBD2. The V gene's germline CDR1 is KGHSY and CDR2 FQNENV. CDR3 length: 15 amino acids. The V gene end was trimmed by 4 bases and the J gene end by 4 bases; junction bases not matched to a gene: 9. The CDR3 sequence is CASSPGSGRTYEQYF. CDR3 nucleotide sequence: TGTGCCAGCAGCCCCGGGAGCGGGAGAACATACGAGCAGTACTTC. Looking up the rest from reference TRBV16 and TRBJ2-7 gives the full variable domain: GEEVAQTPKHLVRGEGQKAKLYCAPIKGHSYVFWYQQVLKNEFKFLISFQNENVFDETGMPKERFSAKCLPNSPCSLEIQATKLEDSAVYFCASSPGSGRTYEQYFGPGTRLTVT.

This clone showed up just a few times. The rearrangement links TRBV5-1 to TRBJ1-1; a weak D match, TRBD1 (5 bases). Germline V gene data show CDR1 as SGHRS and CDR2 as YFSETQ. The V end lost 4 bases, the J end lost 5 bases, and 21 bases lay between the germline ends. CDR3 size: 16 residues. This CDR3 is CASSPRGVGGGTEAFF. In DNA form, the CDR3 reads TGCGCCAGCAGCCCGCGGGGTGTGGGGGGAGGTACTGAAGCTTTCTTT.